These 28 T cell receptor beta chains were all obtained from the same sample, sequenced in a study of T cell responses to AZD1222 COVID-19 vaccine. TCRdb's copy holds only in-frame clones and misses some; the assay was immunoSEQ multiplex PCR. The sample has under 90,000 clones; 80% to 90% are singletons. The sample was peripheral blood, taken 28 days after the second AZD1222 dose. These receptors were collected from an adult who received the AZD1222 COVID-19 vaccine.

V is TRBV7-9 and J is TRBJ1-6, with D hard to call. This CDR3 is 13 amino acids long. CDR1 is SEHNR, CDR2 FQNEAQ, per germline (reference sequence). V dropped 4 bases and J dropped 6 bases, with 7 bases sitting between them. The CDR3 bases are TGTGCCAGCAGCTCGACCGGTAATTCACCCCTCCACTTT. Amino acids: CASSSTGNSPLHF.

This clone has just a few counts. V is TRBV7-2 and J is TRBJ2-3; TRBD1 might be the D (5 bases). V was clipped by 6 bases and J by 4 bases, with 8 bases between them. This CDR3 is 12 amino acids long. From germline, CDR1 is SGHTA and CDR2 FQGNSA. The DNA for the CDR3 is TGTGCCAGCAGGGGCAGGGCAGATACGCAGTATTTT. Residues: CASRGRADTQYF.

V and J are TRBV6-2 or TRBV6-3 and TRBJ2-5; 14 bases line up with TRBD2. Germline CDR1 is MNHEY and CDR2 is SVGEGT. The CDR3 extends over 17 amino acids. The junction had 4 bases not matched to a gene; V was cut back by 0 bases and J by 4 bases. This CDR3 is CASSYSTSGRAGETQYF. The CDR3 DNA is TGTGCCAGCAGTTACTCGACTAGCGGGAGGGCCGGAGAGACCCAGTACTTC.

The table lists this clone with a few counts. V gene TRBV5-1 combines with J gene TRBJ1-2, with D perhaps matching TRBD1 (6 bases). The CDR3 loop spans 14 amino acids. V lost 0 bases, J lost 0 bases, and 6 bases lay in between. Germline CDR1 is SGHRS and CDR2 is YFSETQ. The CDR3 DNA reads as TGCGCCAGCAGCTTGGAGGGGGCTAACTATGGCTACACCTTC. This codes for CASSLEGANYGYTF.

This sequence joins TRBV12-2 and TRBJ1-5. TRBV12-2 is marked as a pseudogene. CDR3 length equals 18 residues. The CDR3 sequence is CASRLENPGGLGNQPQHF. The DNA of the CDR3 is TGTGCAAGTCGCTTAGAGAACCCTGGGGGGCTCGGCAATCAGCCCCAGCATTTT.

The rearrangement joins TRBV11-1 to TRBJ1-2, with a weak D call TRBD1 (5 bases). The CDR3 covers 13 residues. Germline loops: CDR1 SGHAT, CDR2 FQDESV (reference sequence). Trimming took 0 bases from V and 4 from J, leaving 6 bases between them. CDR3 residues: CASSLAGAYGYTF. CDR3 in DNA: TGTGCCAGCAGCTTAGCAGGGGCCTATGGCTACACCTTC.

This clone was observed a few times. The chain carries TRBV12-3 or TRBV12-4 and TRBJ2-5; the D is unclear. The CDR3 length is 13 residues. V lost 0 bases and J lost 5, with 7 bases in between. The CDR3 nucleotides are TGTGCCAGCAGTTTAGCCCACAAGGAGACCCAGTACTTC. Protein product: CASSLAHKETQYF.

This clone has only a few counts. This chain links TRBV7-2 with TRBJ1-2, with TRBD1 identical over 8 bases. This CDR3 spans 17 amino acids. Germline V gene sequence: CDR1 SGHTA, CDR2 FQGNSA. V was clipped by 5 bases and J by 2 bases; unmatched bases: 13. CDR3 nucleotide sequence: TGTGCCAGCAGCCCAGCCGGGACAGGTTCGGTCAACTATGGCTACACCTTC. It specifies CASSPAGTGSVNYGYTF.

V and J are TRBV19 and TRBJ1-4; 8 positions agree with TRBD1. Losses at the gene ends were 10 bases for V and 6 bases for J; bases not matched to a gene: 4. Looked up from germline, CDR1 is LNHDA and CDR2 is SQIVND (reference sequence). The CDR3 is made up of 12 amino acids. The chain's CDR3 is CATGQGYEKLFF. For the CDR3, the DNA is TGTGCCACCGGACAGGGTTATGAAAAACTGTTTTTT.

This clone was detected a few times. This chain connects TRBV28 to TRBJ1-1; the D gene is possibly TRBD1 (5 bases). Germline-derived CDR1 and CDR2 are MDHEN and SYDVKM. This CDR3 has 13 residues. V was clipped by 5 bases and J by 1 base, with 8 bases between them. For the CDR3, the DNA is TGTGCCAGCAGTCTGAGGGGGAACACTGAAGCTTTCTTT. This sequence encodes CASSLRGNTEAFF.

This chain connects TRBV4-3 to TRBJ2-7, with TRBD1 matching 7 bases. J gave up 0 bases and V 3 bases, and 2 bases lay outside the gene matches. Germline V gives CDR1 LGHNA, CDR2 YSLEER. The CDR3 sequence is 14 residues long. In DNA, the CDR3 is TGCGCCAGCAGCCAGGGGGACAGCTCCTACGAGCAGTACTTC. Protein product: CASSQGDSSYEQYF.

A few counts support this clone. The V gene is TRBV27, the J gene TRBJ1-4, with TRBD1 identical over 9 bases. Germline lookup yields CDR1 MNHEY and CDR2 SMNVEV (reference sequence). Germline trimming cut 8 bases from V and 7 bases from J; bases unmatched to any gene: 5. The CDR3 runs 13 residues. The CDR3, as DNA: TGTGCCAGCCGGGGGACAGGGCGTGAAAAACTGTTTTTT. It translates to CASRGTGREKLFF.

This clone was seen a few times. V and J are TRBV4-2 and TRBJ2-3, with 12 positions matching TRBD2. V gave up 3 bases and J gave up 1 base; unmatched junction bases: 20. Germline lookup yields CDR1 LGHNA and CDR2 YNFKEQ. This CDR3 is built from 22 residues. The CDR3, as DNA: TGTGCCAGCAGCCAGTCAGGGGCCCCGGGACTGCTAGCGGGAGGGGGCACAGATACGCAGTATTTT. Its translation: CASSQSGAPGLLAGGGTDTQYF.

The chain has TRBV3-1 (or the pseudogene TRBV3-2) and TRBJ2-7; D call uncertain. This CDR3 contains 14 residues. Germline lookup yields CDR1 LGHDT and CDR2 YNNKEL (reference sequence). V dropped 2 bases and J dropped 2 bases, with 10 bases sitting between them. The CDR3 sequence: CASSQSPPTYEQYF. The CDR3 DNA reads TGTGCCAGCAGCCAATCACCTCCTACCTACGAGCAGTACTTC.

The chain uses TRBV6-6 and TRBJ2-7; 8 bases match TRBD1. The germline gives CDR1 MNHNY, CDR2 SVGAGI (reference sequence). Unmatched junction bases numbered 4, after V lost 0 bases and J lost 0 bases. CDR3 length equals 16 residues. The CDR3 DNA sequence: TGTGCCAGCAGTTACTCGCCGGGACAGGCCTCCTACGAGCAGTACTTC. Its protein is CASSYSPGQASYEQYF.

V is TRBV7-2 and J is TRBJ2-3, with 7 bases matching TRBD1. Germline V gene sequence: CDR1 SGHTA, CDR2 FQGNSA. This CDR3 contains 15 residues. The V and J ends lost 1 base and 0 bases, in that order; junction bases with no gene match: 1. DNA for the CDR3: TGTGCCAGCAGCTTAGGGGACAGCAGCACAGATACGCAGTATTTT. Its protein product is CASSLGDSSTDTQYF.

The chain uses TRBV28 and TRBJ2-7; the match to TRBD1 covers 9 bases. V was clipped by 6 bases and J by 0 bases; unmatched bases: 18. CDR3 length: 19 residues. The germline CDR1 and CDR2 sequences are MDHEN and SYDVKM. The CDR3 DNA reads TGTGCCAGCAGCCCCATGGGGTGGTACAGGGGGCGGTCCTCCTACGAGCAGTACTTC. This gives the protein CASSPMGWYRGRSSYEQYF.

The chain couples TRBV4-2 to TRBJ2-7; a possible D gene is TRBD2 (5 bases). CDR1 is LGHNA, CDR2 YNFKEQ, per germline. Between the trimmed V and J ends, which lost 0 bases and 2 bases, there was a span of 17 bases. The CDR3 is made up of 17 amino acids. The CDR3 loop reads CASSQDSGARGTYEQYF. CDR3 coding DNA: TGTGCCAGCAGCCAAGATTCGGGTGCCCGGGGTACCTACGAGCAGTACTTC.

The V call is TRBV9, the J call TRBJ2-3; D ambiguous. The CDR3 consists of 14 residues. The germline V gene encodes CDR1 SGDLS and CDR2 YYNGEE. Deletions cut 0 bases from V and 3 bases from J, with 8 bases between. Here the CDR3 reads CASSVAIGTDTQYF. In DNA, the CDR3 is TGTGCCAGCAGCGTAGCGATAGGGACAGATACGCAGTATTTT.

The DNA for the CDR3 is TGTGCCTGGAGTGTACTAGCGAATCGAGCGGATACGCAGTATTTT. Protein sequence: CAWSVLANRADTQYF. The chain employs TRBV30 and TRBJ2-3; 7 nucleotides match TRBD2. Germline CDR1 reads GTSNPN; CDR2 reads SVGIG (reference sequence). The CDR3 extends over 15 amino acids. J gave up 6 bases and V 0 bases, and 9 bases lay outside the gene matches.

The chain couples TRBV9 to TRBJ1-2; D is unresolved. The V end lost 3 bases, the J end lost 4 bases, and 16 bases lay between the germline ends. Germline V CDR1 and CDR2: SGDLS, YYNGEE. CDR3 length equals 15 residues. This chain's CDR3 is CASSADLESRYGYTF. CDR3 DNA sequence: TGTGCCAGCAGCGCAGACCTGGAGAGTCGCTATGGCTACACCTTC.

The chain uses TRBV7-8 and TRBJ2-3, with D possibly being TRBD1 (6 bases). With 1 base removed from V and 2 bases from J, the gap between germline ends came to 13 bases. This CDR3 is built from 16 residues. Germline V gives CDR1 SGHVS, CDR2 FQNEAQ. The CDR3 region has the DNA TGTGCCAGCAGCTTAGTTACGGGACACAACACAGATACGCAGTATTTT. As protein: CASSLVTGHNTDTQYF.

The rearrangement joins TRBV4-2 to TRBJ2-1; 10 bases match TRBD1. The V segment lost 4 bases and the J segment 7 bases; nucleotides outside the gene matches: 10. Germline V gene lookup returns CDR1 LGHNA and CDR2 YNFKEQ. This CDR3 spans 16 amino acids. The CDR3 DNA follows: TGTGCCAGCAGCCGGGTCGGACAGGGGGTGAGGAATGAGCAGTTCTTC. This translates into CASSRVGQGVRNEQFF.

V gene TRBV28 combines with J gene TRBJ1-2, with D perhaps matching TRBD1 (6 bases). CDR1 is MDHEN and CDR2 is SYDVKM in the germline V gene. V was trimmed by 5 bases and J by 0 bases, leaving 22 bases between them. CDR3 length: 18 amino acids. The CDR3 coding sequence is TGTGCCAGCAGTCAAGACTACAGGGCTCGGATTACTAACTATGGCTACACCTTC. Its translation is CASSQDYRARITNYGYTF.

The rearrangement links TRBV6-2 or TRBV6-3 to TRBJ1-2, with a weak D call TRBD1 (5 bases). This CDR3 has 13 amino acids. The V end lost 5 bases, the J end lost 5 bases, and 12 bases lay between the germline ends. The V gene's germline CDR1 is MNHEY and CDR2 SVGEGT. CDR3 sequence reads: CASSRGDWYGYTF. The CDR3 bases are TGTGCCAGCAGTCGGGGGGATTGGTATGGCTACACCTTC.

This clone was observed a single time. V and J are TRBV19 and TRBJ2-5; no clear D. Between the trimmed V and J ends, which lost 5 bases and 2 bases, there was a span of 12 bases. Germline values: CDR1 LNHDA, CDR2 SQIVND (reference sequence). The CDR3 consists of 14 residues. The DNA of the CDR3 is TGTGCCAGTAGTCTGACCGACACTCAAGAGACCCAGTACTTC. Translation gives CASSLTDTQETQYF.

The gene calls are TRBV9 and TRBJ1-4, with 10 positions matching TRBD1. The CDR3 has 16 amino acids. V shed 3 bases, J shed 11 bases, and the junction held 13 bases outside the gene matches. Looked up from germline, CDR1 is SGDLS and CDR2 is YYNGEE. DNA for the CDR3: TGTGCCAGCAGCGCCGGTGCCGGGACAGGGGCCTCTAAACTGTTTTTT. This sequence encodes CASSAGAGTGASKLFF.

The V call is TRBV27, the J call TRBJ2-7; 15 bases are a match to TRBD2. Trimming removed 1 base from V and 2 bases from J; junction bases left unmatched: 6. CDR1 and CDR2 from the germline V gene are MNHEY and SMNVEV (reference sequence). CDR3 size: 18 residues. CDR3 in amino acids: CASSLFLGLAGGPYEQYF. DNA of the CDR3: TGTGCCAGCAGTTTATTTCTTGGACTAGCGGGAGGGCCCTACGAGCAGTACTTC.